This record concerns one TCR beta chain sequence. Its target is unknown. The second PCR ran 7 to 11 cycles with a sample-barcoded 5' primer and J-beta primers. Researchers report that a template-switch adaptor with 12 random nucleotides tagged each cDNA molecule. TCRdb re-called the 5' RACE reads through MiXCR, storing one row per CDR3 protein. This repertoire shows about 1.1 million distinct CDR3 sequences, 30% to 40% found once; its top ten account for approximately 14%. The sample is drawn from a study of blood T cells in healthy people across ages. Study-level points and caveats: Diversity of TCR beta correlated strongly with naive T cell percentage.

Donors were healthy Caucasian individuals from Russia aged roughly 6 to 95. The clonotype was recovered from a man younger than 35 in good health. The sample comprised blood.

CDR3 DNA: TGTGCCAGCAGTTATATTCGGGGGCAAGATACGCAGTATTTT. It yields the protein CASSYIRGQDTQYF. V gene TRBV6-5 combines with J gene TRBJ2-3, with D perhaps assigned TRBD1 or TRBD2 (6 bases each). V lost 3 bases and J lost 5, with 12 bases in between. The germline V gene has CDR1 MNHEY and CDR2 SVGAGI. The length of the CDR3 is 14 residues.